Below are 17 T cell receptor beta chains sequenced from a single sample in a study of regulatory T cells in long-lasting Graves disease. CDR3-region Arm-PCR and iRepertoire HTBI primers produced the TCR beta libraries. TCRdb redid the calling of the multiplex PCR reads with MiXCR, one entry per CDR3 protein. Of hundreds of thousands of distinct CDR3 sequences in the sample, 15% to 20% were seen once. Time point here: newly diagnosed GD, antithyroid drugs for less than 3 months. There was RNA extracted from PBMCs, and the TCR library was made from it. Sequenced material: peripheral blood mononuclear cells (PBMCs), taken at new diagnosis, from a patient treated with antithyroid drugs. All receptors derive from a female donor with Graves disease.

There are many counts of this clonotype. The chain is built from TRBV9 and TRBJ2-7; D possibly uses TRBD1 or TRBD2 (6 bases each). The CDR3 is made up of 14 amino acids. Looked up from germline, CDR1 is SGDLS and CDR2 is YYNGEE. V dropped 4 bases and J dropped 3 bases, with 14 bases sitting between them. CDR3 DNA: TGTGCCAGCAGCCCGGGGGCCGGCGGCTACGAGCAGTACTTC. Translating gives CASSPGAGGYEQYF.

This clonotype was seen repeatedly, ten times or more. The chain combines TRBV6-1 with TRBJ1-2; D is undetermined. Germline CDR1 reads MNHNS; CDR2 reads SASEGT. The CDR3 runs to 13 residues. The V gene lost 6 bases and the J gene lost 8 bases, with 16 bases spanning the gap. CDR3 in DNA: TGTGCCAGCAGGACACTAACAGCGGGCGGCTACACCTTC. Its translation: CASRTLTAGGYTF.

A note on this clonotype: A much larger clone lies a single base off, so this may be a read error. The chain recombines TRBV28 with TRBJ1-4; D possibly corresponds to TRBD1 (5 bases). V shed 3 bases and J shed 6 bases, with 14 bases lying between them. Germline CDR1 is MDHEN and CDR2 is SYDVKM. The CDR3 is 15 residues long. The DNA of the CDR3 is TGTGCCAGCAGTTTGCGGGGAGGGGTAGATGAAAAACTGTTTTTT. It yields the protein CASSLRGGVDEKLFF.

This clonotype was counted ten times or more. The genes are TRBV30 and TRBJ2-5, with D hard to call. CDR1 and CDR2 from the germline V gene are GTSNPN and SVGIG (reference sequence). The CDR3 covers 11 residues. Trimming stripped 6 bases from V and 2 bases from J, with 7 bases between. The CDR3 coding sequence is TGTGCCTGCGGGCCTCAAGAGACCCAGTACTTC. This sequence encodes CACGPQETQYF.

This clonotype was counted at least ten times. The rearrangement links TRBV10-3 to TRBJ2-3; 12 nucleotides agree with TRBD1. This CDR3 spans 15 amino acids. CDR1 is ENHRY and CDR2 is SYGVKD in the germline V gene. The trim removed 6 bases at V and 4 bases at J, leaving 5 bases unmatched. In nucleotides, the CDR3 is TGTGCCATCAGCTCGGGACAGGGGGCATCAGATACGCAGTATTTT. This sequence encodes CAISSGQGASDTQYF.

The chain links TRBV7-2 to TRBJ2-7, with 8 positions matching TRBD2. Germline CDR1 is SGHTA and CDR2 is FQGNSA. The length of the CDR3 is 15 residues. The V gene end was trimmed by 6 bases and the J gene end by 4 bases; junction bases not matched to a gene: 11. CDR3 in amino acids: CASRPSGGNGYEQYF. CDR3 nucleotide sequence: TGTGCCAGCAGACCGTCGGGAGGGAACGGTTACGAGCAGTACTTC.

As for this clonotype: This may come from a read error, since a much larger clone is one base off. In this CDR3 the conserved last residue, phenylalanine or tryptophan, is missing, so a read error is likely. The chain carries TRBV6-1 and TRBJ1-1; no clear D. Deletions cut 5 bases from V and 1 base from J, with 8 bases between. The CDR3 is 13 amino acids. Germline V lookup: CDR1 MNHNS, CDR2 SASEGT. CDR3 nucleotides: TGTGCCAGCAGTCTCAAACCGAACACTGAAGCTTTCCTT. Amino acid sequence: CASSLKPNTEAFL.

This chain connects TRBV2 to TRBJ2-7; no definite D call. Germline values: CDR1 SNHLY, CDR2 FYNNEI. V lost 4 bases and J 1 base, leaving 20 bases between the germline ends. This CDR3 region has 17 residues. CDR3 loop: CASSGFSSGRKSYEQYF. CDR3 in DNA: TGTGCCAGCAGTGGTTTTTCCTCAGGACGGAAGTCCTACGAGCAGTACTTC. Combining the CDR3 with reference TRBV2 and TRBJ2-7 gives the whole variable domain EPEVTQTPSHQVTQMGQEVILRCVPISNHLYFYWYRQILGQKVEFLVSFYNNEISEKSEIFDDQFSVERPDGSNFTLKIRSTKLEDSAMYFCASSGFSSGRKSYEQYFGPGTRLTVT.

This clonotype was counted ten times or more. At one boundary the junction diverges from the germline segment, which might be a read error. CDR3 sequence: CASSLSYGGISSYEQYF. The CDR3 nucleotides are TGTGCCAGCAGTCTATCGTACGGGGGAATTAGCTCCTACGAGCAGTACTTC. This chain links TRBV27 with TRBJ2-7; tentative D call: TRBD2 (6 bases). Germline CDR1 is MNHEY and CDR2 is SMNVEV (reference sequence). CDR3 length: 17 amino acids.

This clonotype was detected ten times or more. The chain is built from TRBV27 and TRBJ2-7; 9 bases match TRBD1. The CDR3 runs 16 residues. Germline V gene data show CDR1 as MNHEY and CDR2 as SMNVEV (reference sequence). The V segment lost 2 bases and the J segment 2 bases; nucleotides outside the gene matches: 7. Written as DNA, the CDR3 is TGTGCCAGCAGTTTACTACCGGGACAGGGTGCCTACGAGCAGTACTTC. Translation: CASSLLPGQGAYEQYF.

At least ten counts were recorded for this clonotype. The chain recombines TRBV5-4 with TRBJ2-3; possibly TRBD2 for D (6 bases). The germline V gene encodes CDR1 SGHNT and CDR2 YYREEE (reference sequence). V was clipped by 3 bases and J by 2 bases, with 13 bases between them. This CDR3 comprises 15 residues. The CDR3 spells CASSSEGTYTDTQYF. For the CDR3, the DNA is TGTGCCAGCAGCTCGGAGGGGACCTACACAGATACGCAGTATTTT. The full variable domain, with the rest looked up from reference TRBV5-4 and TRBJ2-3, is ETGVTQSPTHLIKTRGQQVTLRCSSQSGHNTVSWYQQALGQGPQFIFQYYREEENGRGNFPPRFSGLQFPNYSSELNVNALELDDSALYLCASSSEGTYTDTQYFGPGTRLTVL.

In this sample, this clonotype turned up many times. V gene TRBV19 combines with J gene TRBJ2-1; D assignment may be TRBD1 or TRBD2 (6 bases each). The V and J ends lost 5 bases and 2 bases respectively, with 16 bases between them. The V gene's germline CDR1 is LNHDA and CDR2 SQIVND (reference sequence). The CDR3 length is 16 residues. The CDR3 region is CASSANPGEAYNEQFF. As DNA, the CDR3 is TGTGCCAGTAGTGCCAATCCAGGGGAGGCCTACAATGAGCAGTTCTTC.

In its sample, this clonotype was seen many times. The chain couples TRBV7-8 to TRBJ1-1, with 7 bases fitting TRBD1. The ends lost 3 bases at V and 5 bases at J; junction bases unmatched: 6. This CDR3 spans 14 amino acids. Germline loops: CDR1 SGHVS, CDR2 FQNEAQ. Written as DNA, the CDR3 is TGTGCCAGCAGCTTCGGGACAGCCGAGACTGAAGCTTTCTTT. Its translation is CASSFGTAETEAFF.

This clonotype showed up many times. CDR3 DNA sequence: TGTGCCAGCAGTGATTCAGGGTGGAGGAATGAAAAACTGTTTTTT. Protein product: CASSDSGWRNEKLFF. The rearrangement joins TRBV12-3 or TRBV12-4 to TRBJ1-4, with D possibly matching TRBD1 (5 bases). The germline V and J ends were trimmed by 5 bases and 5 bases, with 15 bases remaining between them. The CDR3 runs to 15 residues.

The CDR3 here is CASSYFRSSYNEQFF. CDR3 in DNA: TGTGCCAGCAGTTATTTCCGGAGCTCCTACAATGAGCAGTTCTTC. V usage is TRBV6-5 and J usage is TRBJ2-1; D is unresolved. The V gene lost 3 bases and the J gene lost 0 bases, with 9 bases spanning the gap. The CDR3 extends over 15 amino acids. Germline V gene sequence: CDR1 MNHEY, CDR2 SVGAGI.

Note on this clonotype: This sequence is one base from a far larger clone and is likely a read error. The chain is built from TRBV7-9 and TRBJ2-1; 7 bases fit TRBD1. Germline V lookup: CDR1 SEHNR, CDR2 FQNEAQ (reference sequence). This CDR3 region has 15 residues. Trimming took 5 bases from V and 9 from J; bases not matched to a gene: 13. For the CDR3, the DNA is TGTGCCAGCAGCGCGACAGGGTGGAGGACTGGTGAGCAGTTCTTC. Its translation: CASSATGWRTGEQFF.

The table lists this clonotype with many counts. The chain links TRBV20-1 to TRBJ2-5, with D maybe TRBD1 (6 bases). Germline V gene lookup returns CDR1 DFQATT and CDR2 SNEGSKA (reference sequence). CDR3 length: 13 residues. V lost 5 bases, J lost 3 bases, and 13 bases lay in between. The CDR3 nucleotides read TGCAGTGCTTTTACCGGGACAAAAGAGACCCAGTACTTC. Translated, it gives CSAFTGTKETQYF.